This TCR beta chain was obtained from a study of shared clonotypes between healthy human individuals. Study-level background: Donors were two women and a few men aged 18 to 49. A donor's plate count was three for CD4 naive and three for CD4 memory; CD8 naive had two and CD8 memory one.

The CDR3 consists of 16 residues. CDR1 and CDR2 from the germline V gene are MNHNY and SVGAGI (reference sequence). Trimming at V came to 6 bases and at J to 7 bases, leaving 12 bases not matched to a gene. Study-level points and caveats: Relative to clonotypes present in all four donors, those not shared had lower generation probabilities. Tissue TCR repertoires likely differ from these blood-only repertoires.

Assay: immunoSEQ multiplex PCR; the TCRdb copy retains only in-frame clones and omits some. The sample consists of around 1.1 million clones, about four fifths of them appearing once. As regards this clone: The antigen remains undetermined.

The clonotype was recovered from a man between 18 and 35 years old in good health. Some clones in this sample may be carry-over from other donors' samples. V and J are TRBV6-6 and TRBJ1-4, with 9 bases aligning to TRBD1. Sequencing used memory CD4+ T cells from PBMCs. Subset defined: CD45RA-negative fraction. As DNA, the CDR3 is TGTGCCAGCAGAAAGGGCCGACAGGGGGGAAGTGAAAAACTGTTTTTT. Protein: CASRKGRQGGSEKLFF.